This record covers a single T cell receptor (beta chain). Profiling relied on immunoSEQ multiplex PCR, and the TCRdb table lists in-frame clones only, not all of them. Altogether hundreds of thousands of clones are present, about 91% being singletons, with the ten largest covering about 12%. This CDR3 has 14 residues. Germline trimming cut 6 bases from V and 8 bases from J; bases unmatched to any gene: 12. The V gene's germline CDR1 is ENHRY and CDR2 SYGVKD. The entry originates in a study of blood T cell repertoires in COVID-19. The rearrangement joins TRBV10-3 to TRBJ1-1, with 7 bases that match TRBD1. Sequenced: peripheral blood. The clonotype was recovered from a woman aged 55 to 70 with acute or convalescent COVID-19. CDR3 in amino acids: CAISETGDSSEAFF. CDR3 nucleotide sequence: TGTGCCATCAGCGAAACAGGGGACTCGTCGGAAGCTTTCTTT.